One sample yielded the 18 T cell receptor beta chains listed below, sequenced in a study of blood T cell repertoires in COVID-19. Here immunoSEQ multiplex PCR was the method, and the copy in TCRdb shows in-frame clones only, minus some. The sample comprises fewer than 450,000 clones, roughly 87% of which are singletons, and more than 0.8% rests with the top ten. The specimen sequenced was PBMCs or T cells enriched from blood (not recorded which). The receptors were gathered from a young woman who had recovered from COVID-19.

The CDR3 loop is CASSEPGTGGNTIYF. The CDR3 bases are TGCGCCAGCAGTGAGCCGGGTACAGGGGGAAACACCATATATTTT. The chain employs TRBV10-2 and TRBJ1-3, with D possibly TRBD1 on 6 matching bases. The CDR3 runs to 15 residues. CDR1 and CDR2 (germline): WSHSY, SAAADI. V dropped 2 bases and J dropped 4 bases, with 12 bases sitting between them.

J is TRBJ1-2 and V is TRBV7-2, with D possibly matching TRBD1 (6 bases). The ends were cut back, 8 bases at V and 8 bases at J, with 21 bases in the middle. The CDR3 contains 14 residues. CDR1 and CDR2 (germline): SGHTA, FQGNSA. This CDR3 is CASSRGGERTGYTF. CDR3 coding DNA: TGTGCCAGCTCAAGGGGGGGCGAGCGTACCGGCTACACCTTC.

The V call is TRBV2, the J call TRBJ1-2, with 9 bases that match TRBD1. Trimming took 4 bases from V and 5 from J; bases not matched to a gene: 5. Germline CDR1 is SNHLY and CDR2 is FYNNEI. The CDR3 extends over 14 amino acids. This CDR3 is CASSARDRAYGYTF. The CDR3 DNA sequence: TGTGCCAGCAGTGCACGGGACAGGGCTTATGGCTACACCTTC. Combining the CDR3 with reference TRBV2 and TRBJ1-2 gives the whole variable domain EPEVTQTPSHQVTQMGQEVILRCVPISNHLYFYWYRQILGQKVEFLVSFYNNEISEKSEIFDDQFSVERPDGSNFTLKIRSTKLEDSAMYFCASSARDRAYGYTFGSGTRLTVV.

The chain has TRBV3-1 (or the pseudogene TRBV3-2) and TRBJ1-4; D unclear. V lost 0 bases to trimming and J lost 10 bases, with 9 bases between them. Germline values: CDR1 LGHDT, CDR2 YNNKEL (reference sequence). This CDR3 comprises 13 residues. In nucleotides, the CDR3 is TGTGCCAGCAGCCAAGAAGGCAACAGAAAACTGTTTTTT. This gives the protein CASSQEGNRKLFF.

Remarks on this clone: The same CDR3 also results from other DNA sequences found in this sample. The chain joins TRBV7-8 to TRBJ1-5; a possible D gene is TRBD1 (5 bases). The CDR3 sequence is 15 residues long. V was trimmed by 1 base and J by 7 bases, leaving 14 bases between them. CDR1 is SGHVS and CDR2 is FQNEAQ in the germline V gene. The DNA for the CDR3 is TGTGCCAGCAGCTTAGAAGGAGGGGCTGGACAGCCCCAGCATTTT. The encoded protein is CASSLEGGAGQPQHF.

This chain links TRBV19 with TRBJ1-2; D not resolved. The CDR3 spans 15 residues. Germline V CDR1 and CDR2: LNHDA, SQIVND (reference sequence). The V gene lost 6 bases and the J gene lost 0 bases, with 14 bases spanning the gap. Written as DNA, the CDR3 is TGTGCCAGTAGGCACCCCGGGATTTCTAACTATGGCTACACCTTC. It yields the protein CASRHPGISNYGYTF.

This chain links TRBV5-8 with TRBJ1-1; D may be TRBD1 (6 bases). Per germline, CDR1 SGHTS and CDR2 YDEGEE. The CDR3 is made up of 15 amino acids. Trimming removed 4 bases at V and 4 bases at J, with 17 bases between. CDR3 protein: CASSPPGGRVTEAFF. The CDR3 nucleotides are TGTGCCAGCAGCCCCCCGGGGGGGCGGGTCACTGAAGCTTTCTTT.

This clone occurred a few times. CDR3 sequence (DNA): TGCGCCAGCAGCTTGTCCGGGGAAAATGAAAAACTGTTTTTT. This codes for CASSLSGENEKLFF. The gene calls are TRBV5-1 and TRBJ1-4; D is ambiguous. Trimming stripped 1 base from V and 5 bases from J, with 9 bases between. Germline V gives CDR1 SGHRS, CDR2 YFSETQ. This CDR3 has 14 residues.

The J gene is TRBJ1-6, the V gene TRBV3-1 (or the pseudogene TRBV3-2), with a possible D match to TRBD1 (5 bases). Between the trimmed V and J ends, which lost 0 bases and 17 bases, there was a span of 11 bases. Germline-derived CDR1 and CDR2 are LGHDT and YNNKEL (reference sequence). CDR3 size: 12 residues. This CDR3 is CASSQDRGRVHF. The CDR3 DNA reads as TGTGCCAGCAGCCAAGATCGAGGCAGGGTCCACTTT.

The J gene is TRBJ2-1, the V gene TRBV6-5; D is ambiguous. The V end was cut by 3 bases, the J end by 0 bases, with 9 bases between. Germline values: CDR1 MNHEY, CDR2 SVGAGI. The CDR3 loop spans 15 amino acids. CDR3 nucleotide sequence: TGTGCCAGCAGTTATGGTAGAAGCTCCTACAATGAGCAGTTCTTC. This encodes CASSYGRSSYNEQFF.

The gene calls are TRBV6-2 or TRBV6-3 and TRBJ1-2, with 9 bases that match TRBD1. Germline V CDR1 and CDR2: MNHEY, SVGEGT. This CDR3 spans 14 amino acids. J lost 6 bases, V lost 2 bases, and 4 bases had no gene match. The DNA of the CDR3 is TGTGCCAGCAGTTACCCGGACAGGGGTCATGGCTACACCTTC. As protein: CASSYPDRGHGYTF.

V and J are TRBV28 and TRBJ1-5; D unresolved. V was trimmed by 3 bases and J by 4 bases, leaving 13 bases between them. This CDR3 has 15 residues. The germline CDR1 and CDR2 sequences are MDHEN and SYDVKM. CDR3 in amino acids: CASSLTGMRNQPQHF. Here the CDR3 DNA reads TGTGCCAGCAGTTTGACGGGGATGCGGAATCAGCCCCAGCATTTT. Complete variable domain (other parts from reference TRBV28 and TRBJ1-5): DVKVTQSSRYLVKRTGEKVFLECVQDMDHENMFWYRQDPGLGLRLIYFSYDVKMKEKGDIPEGYSVSREKKERFSLILESASTNQTSMYLCASSLTGMRNQPQHFGDGTRLSIL.

This sequence joins TRBV7-8 and TRBJ1-5; D is undetermined. Germline lookup yields CDR1 SGHVS and CDR2 FQNEAQ. The CDR3 runs to 13 residues. The ends were cut back, 1 base at V and 4 bases at J, with 5 bases in the middle. The CDR3 spells CASSLESNQPQHF. Here the CDR3 DNA reads TGTGCCAGCAGCTTAGAGAGTAATCAGCCCCAGCATTTT.

This rearrangement joins TRBV27 to TRBJ2-7; D not resolved. Between the trimmed V and J ends, which lost 4 bases and 3 bases, there was a span of 4 bases. The length of the CDR3 is 11 residues. The germline CDR1 and CDR2 sequences are MNHEY and SMNVEV (reference sequence). Here the CDR3 reads CASSSNYEQYF. The CDR3 coding sequence is TGTGCCAGCAGTTCCAACTACGAGCAGTACTTC.

J is TRBJ1-5 and V is TRBV2; TRBD1 aligns across 7 bases. Germline lookup yields CDR1 SNHLY and CDR2 FYNNEI. V lost 3 bases and J lost 1; bases outside the gene matches: 0. This CDR3 contains 14 residues. The chain's CDR3 is CASSEGQSNQPQHF. The DNA for the CDR3 is TGTGCCAGCAGTGAGGGACAGAGCAATCAGCCCCAGCATTTT.

In nucleotides, the CDR3 is TGTGCCAGCAGTTGGAGGGAAGGGCAGCCCCAGCATTTT. Encoded protein: CASSWREGQPQHF. The chain recombines TRBV28 with TRBJ1-5; D gene ambiguous. The germline V gene has CDR1 MDHEN and CDR2 SYDVKM. Deletions cut 4 bases from V and 7 bases from J, with 11 bases between. CDR3 size: 13 residues.

V gene TRBV28 combines with J gene TRBJ1-1; 9 bases fit TRBD1. The V and J ends lost 3 bases and 11 bases, in that order; junction bases with no gene match: 10. CDR1 and CDR2 (germline): MDHEN, SYDVKM. The CDR3 sequence is 14 residues long. The CDR3 region is CASSLGQGLGEAFF. The CDR3 DNA is TGTGCCAGCAGTTTGGGACAGGGTTTGGGGGAGGCTTTCTTT.

The chain recombines TRBV21-1 with TRBJ1-5. TRBV21-1 is noted as a pseudogene. This CDR3 comprises 16 residues. CDR3 in DNA: TGTGCCAGGGGGGGGACCGCCGACAACGGGAATCAGCCCCAGCATTTT. Its protein is CARGGTADNGNQPQHF.